Listed below are T cell receptor beta chains from one sample, sequenced in a study of blood T cell repertoires in COVID-19. Generated by immunoSEQ multiplex PCR, the TCRdb table keeps only in-frame clones and is missing some. Among 200,000 to 300,000 clones listed, roughly 91% were seen once. Sequenced material: peripheral blood. Source of these receptors: a man under 40 with COVID-19, enrolled during active disease. Each CDR3 is given with its conserved first and last residue. A D gene is named only where the DNA matches it firmly. Part of the rows lack a size; the others show once, few, many or a class for expanded clones.

v_call: TRBV3-1/TRBV3-2
j_call: TRBJ2-7
clone_size: .
d_call: TRBD2
cdr3_nt: TGTGCCAGCAGCCAAGGTCACGGCGGGGGGGCTAACGAGCAGTACTTC
cdr3_aa: CASSQGHGGGANEQYF

v_call: TRBV9
j_call: TRBJ1-5
clone_size: .
d_call: .
cdr3_nt: TGTGCCAGCAGCCTTGACGGGGGGGTTAAGCCCCAGCATTTT
cdr3_aa: CASSLDGGVKPQHF

v_call: TRBV30
j_call: TRBJ2-7
clone_size: .
d_call: .
cdr3_nt: TGTGCCTGGAGTGTCTTATACGAGCAGTACTTC
cdr3_aa: CAWSVLYEQYF

v_call: TRBV27
j_call: TRBJ1-4
clone_size: .
d_call: TRBD1
cdr3_nt: TGTGCCAGCAGAACCGGACAGGGGCATGAAAAACTGTTTTTT
cdr3_aa: CASRTGQGHEKLFF

v_call: TRBV12-3/TRBV12-4
j_call: TRBJ1-2
clone_size: .
d_call: .
cdr3_nt: TGTGCCAGCAGTTTTCCCCGGGGCTACACCTTC
cdr3_aa: CASSFPRGYTF

v_call: TRBV4-2
j_call: TRBJ1-4
clone_size: .
d_call: TRBD1
cdr3_nt: TGTGCCAGCAGCCAGGGACAGGAGGGAGGTAGTGAAAAACTGTTTTTT
cdr3_aa: CASSQGQEGGSEKLFF

v_call: TRBV6-5
j_call: TRBJ2-7
clone_size: .
d_call: .
cdr3_nt: TGTGCCAGCAGTTACTCGATCGCCGGAGCCTACGAGCAGTACTTC
cdr3_aa: CASSYSIAGAYEQYF

v_call: TRBV27
j_call: TRBJ2-2
clone_size: few
d_call: TRBD2
cdr3_nt: TGTGCCAGCAGTCGACTAGCGGGGTCATCCTCGAACACCGGGGAGCTGTTTTTT
cdr3_aa: CASSRLAGSSSNTGELFF

v_call: TRBV25-1
j_call: TRBJ2-2
clone_size: .
d_call: TRBD1
cdr3_nt: TGTGCCAGCAGTGAACAGGGGGCATGGACCGGGGAGCTGTTTTTT
cdr3_aa: CASSEQGAWTGELFF

v_call: TRBV16
j_call: TRBJ1-1
clone_size: .
d_call: TRBD1
cdr3_nt: TGTGCCAGCAGCCAATATATAGCCGGGACAGCAAACACTGAAGCTTTCTTT
cdr3_aa: CASSQYIAGTANTEAFF

v_call: TRBV30
j_call: TRBJ1-6
clone_size: once
d_call: TRBD1
cdr3_nt: TGTGCCTGGAGTGTACGTGCAGGGGGTCAAAGGAATTCACCCCTCCACTTT
cdr3_aa: CAWSVRAGGQRNSPLHF

v_call: TRBV6-5
j_call: TRBJ2-7
clone_size: .
d_call: .
cdr3_nt: TGTGCCAGCAAGGAGGGGCCCACCTACGAGCAGTACTTC
cdr3_aa: CASKEGPTYEQYF

v_call: TRBV6-5
j_call: TRBJ2-3
clone_size: .
d_call: .
cdr3_nt: TGTGCCAGCAGTCCTAGCGACGCTAGCACAGATACGCAGTATTTT
cdr3_aa: CASSPSDASTDTQYF

v_call: TRBV19
j_call: TRBJ1-1
clone_size: few
d_call: TRBD1
cdr3_nt: TGTGCCAGTAGTATAAGTGCAGGGGGAAAACTCACTGAAGCTTTCTTT
cdr3_aa: CASSISAGGKLTEAFF

v_call: TRBV9
j_call: TRBJ2-6
clone_size: .
d_call: .
cdr3_nt: TGTGCCAGCAGCGTAGTGTCCACTGGGGCCAACGTCCTGACTTTC
cdr3_aa: CASSVVSTGANVLTF

v_call: TRBV5-6
j_call: TRBJ2-3
clone_size: .
d_call: TRBD1
cdr3_nt: TGTGCCAGCAGCTACGGACAGGGAGTGTCCACACATACGCAGTATTTT
cdr3_aa: CASSYGQGVSTHTQYF

v_call: TRBV27
j_call: TRBJ1-5
clone_size: .
d_call: TRBD1
cdr3_nt: TGTGCCAGCAGTTTTAGGACAGGCGCCTGGCCCCAGCATTTT
cdr3_aa: CASSFRTGAWPQHF

v_call: TRBV19
j_call: TRBJ1-5
clone_size: .
d_call: .
cdr3_nt: TGTGCCAGTAGTATGACTGGCGGGGCGCGTCAGCCCCAGCATTTT
cdr3_aa: CASSMTGGARQPQHF

v_call: TRBV10-3
j_call: TRBJ1-1
clone_size: few
d_call: .
cdr3_nt: TGTGCCATCAGTGAGAATATAGGAGGTACTGAAGCTTTCTTT
cdr3_aa: CAISENIGGTEAFF

v_call: TRBV6-2/TRBV6-3
j_call: TRBJ1-2
clone_size: .
d_call: TRBD1
cdr3_nt: TGTGCCAGCAGTTACAGGGGACAGCTCTATGGCTACACCTTC
cdr3_aa: CASSYRGQLYGYTF

v_call: TRBV6-5
j_call: TRBJ1-2
clone_size: .
d_call: TRBD1
cdr3_nt: TGTGCCAGCAGTTACAATGCCGACAGGGGGGCTGGCTACACCTTC
cdr3_aa: CASSYNADRGAGYTF

v_call: TRBV5-1
j_call: TRBJ2-1
clone_size: .
d_call: TRBD1
cdr3_nt: TGCGCCAGCAGCTTGGAGGGACAGGGGAATAACAATGAGCAGTTCTTC
cdr3_aa: CASSLEGQGNNNEQFF

v_call: TRBV4-1
j_call: TRBJ2-2
clone_size: .
d_call: TRBD2
cdr3_nt: TGCGCCAGCACCCTGGGGACTAGCGGGGGGGCTAACACCGGGGAGCTGTTTTTT
cdr3_aa: CASTLGTSGGANTGELFF

v_call: TRBV25-1
j_call: TRBJ1-1
clone_size: once
d_call: TRBD1
cdr3_nt: TGTGCCAGCAGTGAGGGACAGGGGTGGACTGAAGCTTTCTTT
cdr3_aa: CASSEGQGWTEAFF

v_call: TRBV20-1
j_call: TRBJ1-2
clone_size: once
d_call: TRBD1
cdr3_nt: TGCAGTGCTGGACAGGGCTATGGCTACACCTTC
cdr3_aa: CSAGQGYGYTF

v_call: TRBV6-5
j_call: TRBJ2-3
clone_size: .
d_call: .
cdr3_nt: TGTGCCAGCACCACCCCGGGGGGCCGTGGAACGCAGTATTTT
cdr3_aa: CASTTPGGRGTQYF

v_call: TRBV5-1
j_call: TRBJ2-7
clone_size: .
d_call: TRBD1
cdr3_nt: TGCGCCAGCAAGGGACAGTCGAAGCAGTACTTC
cdr3_aa: CASKGQSKQYF

v_call: TRBV11-3
j_call: TRBJ2-3
clone_size: .
d_call: TRBD2
cdr3_nt: TGTGCCAGCAGCTTAGGGGCCCCCAGCGGGGGCTCAGAGGATACGCAGTATTTT
cdr3_aa: CASSLGAPSGGSEDTQYF

v_call: TRBV25-1
j_call: TRBJ1-1
clone_size: .
d_call: .
cdr3_nt: TGTGCCAGCAGTGAGTCCAGGGGTGGGGTAACTGAAGCTTTCTTT
cdr3_aa: CASSESRGGVTEAFF

v_call: TRBV27
j_call: TRBJ2-7
clone_size: .
d_call: .
cdr3_nt: TGTGCCAGCAGCATCAGGGTATCCTACGAGCAGTACTTC
cdr3_aa: CASSIRVSYEQYF

v_call: TRBV2
j_call: TRBJ2-5
clone_size: once
d_call: TRBD2
cdr3_nt: TGTGCCAGCAGTGAAGCGCGTTCGACTAGCGGGGGGATTTACTTC
cdr3_aa: CASSEARSTSGGIYF

v_call: TRBV5-1
j_call: TRBJ2-1
clone_size: .
d_call: TRBD2
cdr3_nt: TGCGCCAGCAGCTTGGGAGGGACTAACACTAATGAGCAGTTCTTC
cdr3_aa: CASSLGGTNTNEQFF

v_call: TRBV4-1
j_call: TRBJ2-3
clone_size: .
d_call: TRBD2
cdr3_nt: TGCGCCAGCAGCCAAGATGGACTAGCGGGTTTCGATACGCAGTATTTT
cdr3_aa: CASSQDGLAGFDTQYF

v_call: TRBV5-1
j_call: TRBJ1-4
clone_size: .
d_call: TRBD1
cdr3_nt: TGCGCCAGCAGCGCAATACAGGGGGCGGGAGAAAAACTGTTTTTT
cdr3_aa: CASSAIQGAGEKLFF

v_call: TRBV5-1
j_call: TRBJ2-3
clone_size: few
d_call: TRBD1
cdr3_nt: TGCGCCAGCAGCGAACAGGGGACAGATACGCAGTATTTT
cdr3_aa: CASSEQGTDTQYF

v_call: TRBV30
j_call: TRBJ1-6
clone_size: .
d_call: TRBD1
cdr3_nt: TGTGCCTGGAAGAAAAGACAGGGGGGCATTTCACCCCTCCACTTT
cdr3_aa: CAWKKRQGGISPLHF

v_call: TRBV11-2
j_call: TRBJ2-7
clone_size: once
d_call: TRBD1
cdr3_nt: TGTGCCAGCAGCTTAGCTGGTCAGGGGGCCTACGAGCAGTACTTC
cdr3_aa: CASSLAGQGAYEQYF

v_call: TRBV3-1/TRBV3-2
j_call: TRBJ1-6
clone_size: .
d_call: .
cdr3_nt: TGTGCCAGCAGCCAAAGGTTCGGAAGTACTAATAATTCACCCCTCCACTTT
cdr3_aa: CASSQRFGSTNNSPLHF

v_call: TRBV4-1
j_call: TRBJ1-3
clone_size: once
d_call: .
cdr3_nt: TGCGCCAGCAGCCAAGGCCTAAGCCCGGGAAACACCATATATTTT
cdr3_aa: CASSQGLSPGNTIYF

v_call: TRBV9
j_call: TRBJ1-4
clone_size: .
d_call: .
cdr3_nt: TGTGCCAGCAGCAACCGGGACACCTATGAAAAACTGTTTTTT
cdr3_aa: CASSNRDTYEKLFF

v_call: TRBV5-1
j_call: TRBJ1-4
clone_size: .
d_call: .
cdr3_nt: TGCGCCAGCAGCCGGCTTAGGGGTGAAAAACTGTTTTTT
cdr3_aa: CASSRLRGEKLFF

v_call: TRBV11-1
j_call: TRBJ1-1
clone_size: .
d_call: .
cdr3_nt: TGTGCCAGCCAGGGGCACACTGAAGCTTTCTTT
cdr3_aa: CASQGHTEAFF

v_call: TRBV7-3
j_call: TRBJ2-3
clone_size: .
d_call: TRBD2
cdr3_nt: TGTGCCAGCAGCCTATTGGGGGGGACTAGCACAGATACGCAGTATTTT
cdr3_aa: CASSLLGGTSTDTQYF

v_call: TRBV11-3
j_call: TRBJ1-2
clone_size: .
d_call: .
cdr3_nt: TGTGCCAGCAGCTTAGATCGGGAGTTAAGAGGGTATGGCTACACCTTC
cdr3_aa: CASSLDRELRGYGYTF

v_call: TRBV6-5
j_call: TRBJ2-1
clone_size: .
d_call: TRBD1
cdr3_nt: TGTGCCAGCAGACACAGGGGGAGCTCCTACAATGAGCAGTTCTTC
cdr3_aa: CASRHRGSSYNEQFF

v_call: TRBV29-1
j_call: TRBJ1-1
clone_size: .
d_call: .
cdr3_nt: TGCAGCGTTGAGTTACAGGAAGTTCACACTGAAGCTTTCTTT
cdr3_aa: CSVELQEVHTEAFF

v_call: TRBV2
j_call: TRBJ2-2
clone_size: .
d_call: .
cdr3_nt: TGTGCCAGCAGTTATTCAGGGACCGGGGAGCTGTTTTTT
cdr3_aa: CASSYSGTGELFF

v_call: TRBV2
j_call: TRBJ2-7
clone_size: .
d_call: TRBD1
cdr3_nt: TGTGCCGGGGGTGACAGGGGCGACTCCTACGAGCAGTACTTC
cdr3_aa: CAGGDRGDSYEQYF

v_call: TRBV11-3
j_call: TRBJ1-6
clone_size: .
d_call: .
cdr3_nt: TGTGCCAGCAGCTTAGCAGGGTGGTGCTCCTATAATTCACCCCTCCACTTT
cdr3_aa: CASSLAGWCSYNSPLHF

v_call: TRBV5-4
j_call: TRBJ2-3
clone_size: .
d_call: TRBD2
cdr3_nt: TGTGCCAGCAGCCTGCGGGGGGGCCCAGATACGCAGTATTTT
cdr3_aa: CASSLRGGPDTQYF

v_call: TRBV9
j_call: TRBJ2-2
clone_size: .
d_call: .
cdr3_nt: TGTGCCAGCAGCATAGACAGGGTGTATGCCCCGGGACTATTATCCGGGGAGCTGTTTTTT
cdr3_aa: CASSIDRVYAPGLLSGELFF

v_call: TRBV12-3/TRBV12-4
j_call: TRBJ1-2
clone_size: once
d_call: TRBD1
cdr3_nt: TGTGCCAGCGGCCAGGACAGGGGATATGGCTACACCTTC
cdr3_aa: CASGQDRGYGYTF

v_call: TRBV7-6
j_call: TRBJ1-1
clone_size: .
d_call: TRBD1
cdr3_nt: TGTGCCAGCAGCTTAGGACAGGGTGGAACGAACACTGAAGCTTTCTTT
cdr3_aa: CASSLGQGGTNTEAFF